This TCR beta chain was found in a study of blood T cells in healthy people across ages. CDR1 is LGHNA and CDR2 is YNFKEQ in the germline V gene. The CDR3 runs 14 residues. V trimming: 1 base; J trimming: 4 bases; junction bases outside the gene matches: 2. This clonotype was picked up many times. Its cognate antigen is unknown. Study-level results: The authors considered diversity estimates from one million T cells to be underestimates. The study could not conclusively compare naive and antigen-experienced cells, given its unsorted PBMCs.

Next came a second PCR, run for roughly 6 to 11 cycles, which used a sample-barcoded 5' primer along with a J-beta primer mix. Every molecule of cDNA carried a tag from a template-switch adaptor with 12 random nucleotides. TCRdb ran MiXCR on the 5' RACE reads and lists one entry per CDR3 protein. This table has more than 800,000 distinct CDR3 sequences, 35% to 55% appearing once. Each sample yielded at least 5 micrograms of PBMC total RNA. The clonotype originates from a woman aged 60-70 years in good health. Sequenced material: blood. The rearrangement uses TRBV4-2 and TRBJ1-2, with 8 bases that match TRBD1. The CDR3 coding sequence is TGTGCCAGCAGCCAAGCCGGGACAGGCTATGGCTACACCTTC. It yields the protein CASSQAGTGYGYTF.